This T cell receptor beta chain was profiled in a study of blood T cell repertoires in COVID-19. Overall study context: Spain, Italy and the United States supplied samples that represented acute and convalescent COVID-19. Sample material is recorded as cDNA or gDNA derived from T cells, B-cell-depleted T cells, or PBMCs.

The table came from immunoSEQ multiplex PCR; TCRdb's copy has only in-frame clones and leaves some out. The table shows roughly 220,000 clones, with 80% to 90% occurring only once. With V trimmed by 6 bases and J by 10 bases, 11 bases remained unmatched. Per germline, CDR1 WSHSY and CDR2 SAAADI. The CDR3 is 15 residues long. This receptor was identified in a middle-aged woman with acute COVID-19. The sequenced sample was PBMCs or T cells enriched from blood (not recorded which). The chain employs TRBV10-2 and TRBJ1-6; 8 positions agree with TRBD1. The CDR3 loop reads CASRLPDRGYSPLHF. The CDR3 DNA reads TGCGCCAGCAGGCTCCCCGACAGGGGTTACTCACCCCTCCACTTT.